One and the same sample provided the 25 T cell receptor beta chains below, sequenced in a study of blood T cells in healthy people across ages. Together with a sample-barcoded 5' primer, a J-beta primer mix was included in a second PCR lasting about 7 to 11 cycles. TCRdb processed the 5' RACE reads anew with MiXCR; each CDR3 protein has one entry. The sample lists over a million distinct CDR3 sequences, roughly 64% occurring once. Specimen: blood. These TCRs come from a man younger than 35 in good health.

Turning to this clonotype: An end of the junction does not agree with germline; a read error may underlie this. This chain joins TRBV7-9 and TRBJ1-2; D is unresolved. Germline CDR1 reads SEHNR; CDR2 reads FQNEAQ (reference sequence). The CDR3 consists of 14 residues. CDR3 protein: CANSQQVGNYGYTF. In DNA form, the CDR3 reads TGTGCCAACAGCCAACAAGTGGGGAACTATGGCTACACCTTC.

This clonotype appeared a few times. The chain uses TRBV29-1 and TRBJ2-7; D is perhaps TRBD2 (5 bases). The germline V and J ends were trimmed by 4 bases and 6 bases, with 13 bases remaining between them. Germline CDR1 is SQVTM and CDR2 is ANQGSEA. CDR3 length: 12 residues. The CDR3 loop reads CSVGRLNGEQYF. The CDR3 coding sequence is TGCAGCGTTGGGAGGTTGAATGGCGAGCAGTACTTC.

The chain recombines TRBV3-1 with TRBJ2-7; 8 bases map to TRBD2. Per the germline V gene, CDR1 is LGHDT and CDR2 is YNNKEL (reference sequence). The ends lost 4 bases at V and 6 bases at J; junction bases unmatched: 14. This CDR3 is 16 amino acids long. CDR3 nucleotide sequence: TGTGCCAGCAGCCCGGATGTACGGGGGGCGGGAGGCGAGCAGTACTTC. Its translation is CASSPDVRGAGGEQYF.

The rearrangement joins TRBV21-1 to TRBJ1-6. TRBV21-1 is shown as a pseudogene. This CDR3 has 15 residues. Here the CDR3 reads CASSKVRCWDSPLHF. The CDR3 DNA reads TGTGCCAGCAGCAAAGTTAGATGCTGGGATTCACCCCTCCACTTT.

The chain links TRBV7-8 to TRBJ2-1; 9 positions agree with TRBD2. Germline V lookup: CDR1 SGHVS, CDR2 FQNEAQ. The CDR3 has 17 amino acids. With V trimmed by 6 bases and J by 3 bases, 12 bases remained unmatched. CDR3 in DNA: TGTGCCAGCAGTTTTGAGATAGCGGGAGCAGGCTACAATGAGCAGTTCTTC. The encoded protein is CASSFEIAGAGYNEQFF.

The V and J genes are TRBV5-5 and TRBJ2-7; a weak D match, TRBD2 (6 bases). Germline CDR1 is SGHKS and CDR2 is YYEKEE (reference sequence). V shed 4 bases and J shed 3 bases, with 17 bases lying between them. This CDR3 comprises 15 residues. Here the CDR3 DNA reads TGTGCCAGCAGCCCGGAGGGCGGAGCATTCTACGAGCAGTACTTC. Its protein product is CASSPEGGAFYEQYF.

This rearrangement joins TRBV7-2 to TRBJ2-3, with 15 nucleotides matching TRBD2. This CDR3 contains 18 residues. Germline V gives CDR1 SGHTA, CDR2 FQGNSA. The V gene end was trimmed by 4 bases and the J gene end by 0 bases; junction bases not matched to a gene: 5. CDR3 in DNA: TGTGCCAGCAGCTCAGGACTAGCGGGAGGGCCCAGCACAGATACGCAGTATTTT. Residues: CASSSGLAGGPSTDTQYF.

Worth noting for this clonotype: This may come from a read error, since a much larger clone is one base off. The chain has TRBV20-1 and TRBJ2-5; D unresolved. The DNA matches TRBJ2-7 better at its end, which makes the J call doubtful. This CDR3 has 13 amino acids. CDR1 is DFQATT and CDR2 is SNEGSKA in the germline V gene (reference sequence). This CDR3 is CSARVQNAHEQYF. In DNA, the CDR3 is TGCAGTGCTAGGGTCCAAAATGCCCACGAGCAGTACTTC.

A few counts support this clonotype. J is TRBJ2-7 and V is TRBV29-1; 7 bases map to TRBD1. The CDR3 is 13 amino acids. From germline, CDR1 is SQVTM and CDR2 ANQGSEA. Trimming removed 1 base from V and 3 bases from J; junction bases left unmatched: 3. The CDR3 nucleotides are TGCAGCGTTGAAGGGCACAGGGGCTACGAGCAGTACTTC. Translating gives CSVEGHRGYEQYF.

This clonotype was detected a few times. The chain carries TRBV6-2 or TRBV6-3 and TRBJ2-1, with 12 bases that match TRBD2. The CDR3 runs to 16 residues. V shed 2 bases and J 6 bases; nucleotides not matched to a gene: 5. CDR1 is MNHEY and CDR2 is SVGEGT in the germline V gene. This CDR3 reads CASSYPGLAGTNEQFF. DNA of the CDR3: TGTGCCAGCAGTTACCCCGGACTAGCGGGGACCAATGAGCAGTTCTTC.

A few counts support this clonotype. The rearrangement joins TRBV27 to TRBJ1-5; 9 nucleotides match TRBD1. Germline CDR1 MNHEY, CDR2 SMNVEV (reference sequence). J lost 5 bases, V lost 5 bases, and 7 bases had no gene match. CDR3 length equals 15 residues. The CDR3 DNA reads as TGTGCCAGCAGTCCTGGTGGGACAGGGCATCAGCCCCAGCATTTT. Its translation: CASSPGGTGHQPQHF.

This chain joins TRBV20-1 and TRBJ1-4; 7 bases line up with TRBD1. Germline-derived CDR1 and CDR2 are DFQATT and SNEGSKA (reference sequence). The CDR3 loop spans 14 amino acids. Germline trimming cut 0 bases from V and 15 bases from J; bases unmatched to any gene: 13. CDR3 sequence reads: CSARDGDRGRRVFF. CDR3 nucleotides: TGCAGTGCTAGAGATGGGGACAGAGGGCGTCGGGTGTTTTTT.

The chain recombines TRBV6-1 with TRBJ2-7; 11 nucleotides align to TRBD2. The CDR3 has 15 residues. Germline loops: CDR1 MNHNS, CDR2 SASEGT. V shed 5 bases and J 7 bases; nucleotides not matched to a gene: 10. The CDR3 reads CASSPNLAGGHEQYF. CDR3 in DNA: TGTGCCAGCAGTCCAAACCTAGCGGGAGGCCATGAGCAGTACTTC.

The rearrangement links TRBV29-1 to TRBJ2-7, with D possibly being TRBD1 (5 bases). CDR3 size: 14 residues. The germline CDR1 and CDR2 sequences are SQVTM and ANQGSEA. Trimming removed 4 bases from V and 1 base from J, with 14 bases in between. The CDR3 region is CSVAPGHRSYEQYF. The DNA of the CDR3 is TGCAGCGTTGCCCCCGGGCACAGGTCCTACGAGCAGTACTTC.

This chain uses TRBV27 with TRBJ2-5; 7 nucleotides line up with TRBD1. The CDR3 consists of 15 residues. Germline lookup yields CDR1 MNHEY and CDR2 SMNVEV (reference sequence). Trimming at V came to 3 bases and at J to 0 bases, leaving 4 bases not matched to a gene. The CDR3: CASSFGTAYQETQYF. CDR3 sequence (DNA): TGTGCCAGCAGTTTCGGGACAGCGTACCAAGAGACCCAGTACTTC.

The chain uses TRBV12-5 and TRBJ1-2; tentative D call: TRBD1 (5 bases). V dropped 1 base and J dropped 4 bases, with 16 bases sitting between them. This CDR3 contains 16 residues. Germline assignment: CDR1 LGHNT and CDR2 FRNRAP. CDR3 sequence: CASGLDQGAVVYGYTF. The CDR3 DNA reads TGTGCTAGTGGTTTGGACCAAGGGGCGGTGGTCTATGGCTACACCTTC.

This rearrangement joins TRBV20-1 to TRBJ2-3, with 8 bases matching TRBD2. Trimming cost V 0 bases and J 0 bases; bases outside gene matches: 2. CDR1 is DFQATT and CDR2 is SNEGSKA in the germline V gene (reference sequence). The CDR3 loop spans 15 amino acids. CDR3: CSARELAESTDTQYF. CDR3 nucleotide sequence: TGCAGTGCTAGAGAACTAGCGGAGAGCACAGATACGCAGTATTTT.

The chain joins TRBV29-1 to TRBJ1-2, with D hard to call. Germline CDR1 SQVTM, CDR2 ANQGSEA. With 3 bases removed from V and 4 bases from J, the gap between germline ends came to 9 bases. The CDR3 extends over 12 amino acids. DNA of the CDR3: TGCAGCGTTGAGGCGCCCCCCTATGGCTACACCTTC. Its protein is CSVEAPPYGYTF.

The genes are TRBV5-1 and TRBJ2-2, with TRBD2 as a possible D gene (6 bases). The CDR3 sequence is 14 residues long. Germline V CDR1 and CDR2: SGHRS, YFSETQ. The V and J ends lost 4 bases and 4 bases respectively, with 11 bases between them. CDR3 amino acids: CASSTELATGELFF. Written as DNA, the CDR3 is TGCGCCAGCAGCACCGAACTAGCCACCGGGGAGCTGTTTTTT.

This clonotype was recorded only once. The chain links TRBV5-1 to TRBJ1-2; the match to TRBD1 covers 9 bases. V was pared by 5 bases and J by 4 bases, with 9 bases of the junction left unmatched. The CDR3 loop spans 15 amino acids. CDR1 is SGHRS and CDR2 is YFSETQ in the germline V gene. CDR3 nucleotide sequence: TGCGCCAGCAGTTTAAGGGACAGGGTTCCCTATGGCTACACCTTC. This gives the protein CASSLRDRVPYGYTF. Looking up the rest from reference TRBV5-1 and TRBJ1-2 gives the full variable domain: KAGVTQTPRYLIKTRGQQVTLSCSPISGHRSVSWYQQTPGQGLQFLFEYFSETQRNKGNFPGRFSGRQFSNSRSEMNVSTLELGDSALYLCASSLRDRVPYGYTFGSGTRLTVV.

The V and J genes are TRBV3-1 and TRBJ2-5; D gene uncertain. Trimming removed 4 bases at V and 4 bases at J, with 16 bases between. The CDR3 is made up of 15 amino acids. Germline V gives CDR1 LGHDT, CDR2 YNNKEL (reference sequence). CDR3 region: CASSLPGFGRETQYF. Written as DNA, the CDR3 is TGTGCCAGCAGCCTGCCGGGCTTTGGGCGAGAGACCCAGTACTTC.

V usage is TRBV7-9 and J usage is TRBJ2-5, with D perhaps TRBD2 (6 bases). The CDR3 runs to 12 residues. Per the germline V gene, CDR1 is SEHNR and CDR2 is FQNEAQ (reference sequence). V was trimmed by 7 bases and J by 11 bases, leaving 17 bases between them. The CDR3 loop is CASKVPDYKQYF. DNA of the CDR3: TGTGCCAGCAAGGTCCCGGACTATAAGCAGTACTTC.

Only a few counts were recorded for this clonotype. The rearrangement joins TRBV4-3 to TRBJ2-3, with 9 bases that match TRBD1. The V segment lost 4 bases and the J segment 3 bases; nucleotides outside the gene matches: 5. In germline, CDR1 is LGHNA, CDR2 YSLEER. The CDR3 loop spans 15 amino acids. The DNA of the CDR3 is TGCGCCAGCAGCCCCAGGACAGGGGTTACAGATACGCAGTATTTT. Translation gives CASSPRTGVTDTQYF.

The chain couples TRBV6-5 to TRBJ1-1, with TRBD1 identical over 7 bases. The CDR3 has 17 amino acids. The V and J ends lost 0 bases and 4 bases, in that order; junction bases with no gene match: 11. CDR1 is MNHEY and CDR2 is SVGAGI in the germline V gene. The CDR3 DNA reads TGTGCCAGCAGTTACTCGAGACAGGGTCCGAGGAGCACTGAAGCTTTCTTT. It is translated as CASSYSRQGPRSTEAFF.

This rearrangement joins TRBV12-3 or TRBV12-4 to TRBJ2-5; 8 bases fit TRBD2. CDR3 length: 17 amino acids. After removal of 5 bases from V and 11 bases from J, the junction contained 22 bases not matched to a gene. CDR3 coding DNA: TGTGCCAGCAGTCCCATGATAGCGGGACGTAGGGGAAATGAGCAGTACTTC. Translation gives CASSPMIAGRRGNEQYF.